The 20 T cell receptor beta chains in this list originate from one sample, sequenced in a study of T cell clonality in common variable immunodeficiency. Sequencing was performed with immunoSEQ multiplex PCR; in TCRdb, only in-frame clones are kept and a portion is missing. The table lists 39,000 or so clones, no singletons, with 2.5% to 3% in the top ten. What was sequenced was peripheral blood mononuclear cells. Receptors originate from a person between 18 and 75 years old in good health.

Only a few counts were recorded for this clone. Sequencing ends 3 residues short of the CDR3 end; the germline J gene provides the rest. The chain has TRBV20-1 and TRBJ1-2, with D uncertain. The germline CDR1 and CDR2 sequences are DFQATT and SNEGSKA (reference sequence). The CDR3 sequence is 16 residues long. The sequenced part of the CDR3 DNA is TGCAGTGCTAAAAAGGTCGGCGGGAGAAGGTGGAATGAC. Encoded protein: CSAKKVGGRRWND. The whole CDR3 protein is CSAKKVGGRRWNDYTF.

This clone was seen a handful of times. The read terminates 3 residues ahead of where the CDR3 ends, so the germline J gene completes it. The V and J genes are TRBV6-1 and TRBJ1-2; perhaps TRBD1 as D (5 bases). This CDR3 is 12 amino acids long. CDR1 and CDR2 from the germline V gene are MNHNS and SASEGT. The CDR3 is CASSELTDTYTF. The CDR3 bases that were read are TGTGCCAGCAGTGAACTGACAGATACC.

This clone showed up many times. The read gets to within 3 residues of the CDR3 end, and the germline J gene fills in the rest. The chain joins TRBV18 to TRBJ1-5, with 9 bases lining up with TRBD1. The CDR3 sequence is 15 residues long. CDR1 KGHSH and CDR2 LQKENI come from the germline V gene. V was pared by 3 bases and J by 3 bases, with 3 bases of the junction left unmatched. CDR3 DNA (partial): TGTGCCAGCTCACCTGGGACAGGGATCAATCAGCCC. Protein product: CASSPGTGINQP. The CDR3 in full is CASSPGTGINQPQHF.

In its sample, this clone was seen many times. The CDR3 end falls 3 residues outside the read, so it is completed with the germline J gene. The chain has TRBV20-1 and TRBJ2-7; D is possibly TRBD1 (7 bases). V was pared by 6 bases and J by 6 bases, with 15 bases between. Per the germline V gene, CDR1 is DFQATT and CDR2 is SNEGSKA (reference sequence). There are 12 residues in the CDR3. The sequenced part of the CDR3 DNA is TGCAGTGCCCGACAGGGACTGGGCGAG. Protein: CSARQGLGE. The complete CDR3 protein is CSARQGLGEQYF.

This clone was seen ten or more times. The CDR3 bases that were read are TGTGCCAGTAGTTCATCCGGGACAGGATTTATGAACACTGAA. It codes for CASSSSGTGFMNTE. The whole CDR3 protein reads CASSSSGTGFMNTEAFF. This sequence joins TRBV19 and TRBJ1-1, with TRBD1 identical over 8 bases. Read coverage stops 3 residues before the CDR3 terminus; the germline J gene supplies the remainder. Germline V gene sequence: CDR1 LNHDA, CDR2 SQIVND (reference sequence). The CDR3 runs 17 residues. V lost 5 bases, J lost 0 bases, and 11 bases stayed unmatched.

This clone was picked up a small number of times. Coverage ceases 3 residues before the CDR3 finishes, and the germline J gene fills in the end. This chain uses TRBV6-1 with TRBJ1-1; tentative D call: TRBD1 (5 bases). The germline CDR1 and CDR2 sequences are MNHNS and SASEGT. The CDR3 spans 13 residues. V lost 4 bases and J lost 5, with 11 bases in between. The covered CDR3 bases are TGTGCCAGCAGTGGGAGACGGGGGACTGAA. Translation gives CASSGRRGTE. The complete CDR3 protein is CASSGRRGTEAFF.

This clone was counted ten times or more. Read sequence stops 3 residues before the CDR3 end, and the germline J gene provides the missing end. The gene calls are TRBV6-8 and TRBJ1-1; no reliable D call. The CDR3 length is 10 residues. With 11 bases removed from V and 3 bases from J, the gap between germline ends came to 7 bases. From germline, CDR1 is MNHGY and CDR2 SAAAGT. Incomplete CDR3 DNA: TGTGCCCCCCTCCACACTGAA. Translation gives CAPLHTE. The entire CDR3 protein reads CAPLHTEAFF.

Ten or more counts support this clone. The CDR3 goes on 3 residues after the read ends, and that part is filled in from the germline J gene. The chain recombines TRBV20-1 with TRBJ2-5; 8 bases map to TRBD1. J was trimmed by 5 bases and V by 0 bases; bases with no gene match: 8. This CDR3 has 15 residues. Germline CDR1 and CDR2: DFQATT and SNEGSKA (reference sequence). Incomplete CDR3 DNA: TGCAGTGCTAGAGAGCGACAGGGGATCAGGGAGACC. Translating gives CSARERQGIRET. The CDR3 in full is CSARERQGIRETQYF.

This clone has at least ten counts. The CDR3 end falls 3 residues outside the read, so it is completed with the germline J gene. The genes are TRBV19 and TRBJ1-4; D may be TRBD1 (6 bases). The V end lost 3 bases, the J end lost 8 bases, and 13 bases lay between the germline ends. The germline gives CDR1 LNHDA, CDR2 SQIVND (reference sequence). This CDR3 has 14 amino acids. CDR3 in amino acids: CASSILGATEKLFF. The CDR3 DNA, read in part, is TGTGCCAGTAGTATTCTGGGGGCGACGGAAAAA.

This clone has at least ten counts. Partial CDR3 DNA: TGTGCCACTGTTCCCGGGACAGGATATGGC. Amino acid sequence: CATVPGTGYG. The full CDR3 protein is CATVPGTGYGYTF. The V and J genes are TRBV6-2 or TRBV6-3 and TRBJ1-2; 8 bases line up with TRBD1. The CDR3 end is not reached by the read, which stops 3 residues before it; the germline J gene fills it in. The CDR3 is 13 residues long. Trimming cost V 10 bases and J 5 bases; bases outside gene matches: 9. CDR1 is MNHEY, CDR2 SVGEGT, per germline.

This clone was counted at least ten times. The DNA ends 3 residues before the CDR3 does, and the rest of the CDR3 is filled in from the germline J gene. This rearrangement joins TRBV9 to TRBJ2-1; the match to TRBD2 covers 12 bases. CDR3 size: 17 residues. The junction had 4 bases not matched to a gene; V was cut back by 0 bases and J by 3 bases. Looked up from germline, CDR1 is SGDLS and CDR2 is YYNGEE. This chain's CDR3 is CASSVGTSGMYYNEQFF. CDR3 bases read: TGTGCCAGCAGCGTAGGGACTAGCGGGATGTACTACAATGAG.

Many counts were recorded for this clone. The missing CDR3 end, 3 residues past where the read stops, is filled in from the germline J gene. The chain links TRBV20-1 to TRBJ2-2; 12 bases line up with TRBD1. The CDR3 length is 19 residues. Germline V gene lookup returns CDR1 DFQATT and CDR2 SNEGSKA (reference sequence). The junction had 14 bases not matched to a gene; V was cut back by 0 bases and J by 6 bases. This CDR3 reads CSARDLSFWGQGASGELFF. The CDR3 DNA, read in part, is TGCAGTGCTAGAGATCTTAGCTTTTGGGGACAGGGGGCTTCCGGGGAG.

This clone appeared many times. The CDR3 end lies 3 residues beyond the end of the read and is filled in from the germline J gene. This rearrangement joins TRBV2 to TRBJ2-2, with TRBD1 matching 7 bases. Germline lookup yields CDR1 SNHLY and CDR2 FYNNEI. Trimming removed 7 bases from V and 2 bases from J; junction bases left unmatched: 7. CDR3 length: 15 amino acids. The CDR3 here is CASIPTGINTGELFF. The CDR3 DNA, read in part, is TGTGCCAGCATCCCGACAGGGATCAACACCGGGGAG.

Ten or more counts support this clone. The read stops 3 residues short of the end of the CDR3; the missing end is completed from the germline J gene. V is TRBV20-1 and J is TRBJ1-6; 7 nucleotides line up with TRBD1. With 5 bases clipped from V and 7 bases from J, the junction kept 5 bases outside the gene matches. There are 13 residues in the CDR3. Per germline, CDR1 DFQATT and CDR2 SNEGSKA (reference sequence). CDR3 DNA (partial): TGCAGTGCTGAGGGACAGCCGAATTCACCC. This sequence encodes CSAEGQPNSP. The entire CDR3 protein is CSAEGQPNSPLHF.

This clone was observed at least ten times. The CDR3 goes on 3 residues after the read ends, and that part is filled in from the germline J gene. The genes are TRBV10-3 and TRBJ2-1; D may be TRBD1 (6 bases). Germline V gene data show CDR1 as ENHRY and CDR2 as SYGVKD. V lost 11 bases, J lost 8 bases, and 19 bases lay in between. The CDR3 totals 13 residues. This CDR3 is CASERGGGDEQFF. The covered CDR3 bases are TGTGCCTCGGAGAGAGGGGGTGGGGATGAG.

Ten or more counts support this clone. The CDR3 region is CATARSTDTQYF. The CDR3 bases that were read are TGTGCGACTGCTCGGAGCACAGATACG. The chain is built from TRBV5-4 and TRBJ2-3, with D uncertain. The read terminates 3 residues ahead of where the CDR3 ends, so the germline J gene completes it. The CDR3 has 12 amino acids. From germline, CDR1 is SGHNT and CDR2 YYREEE (reference sequence). Based on the CDR3 plus reference TRBV5-4 and TRBJ2-3, the full variable domain is ETGVTQSPTHLIKTRGQQVTLRCSSQSGHNTVSWYQQALGQGPQFIFQYYREEENGRGNFPPRFSGLQFPNYSSELNVNALELDDSALYLCATARSTDTQYFGPGTRLTVL.

This clone has ten or more counts. Read sequence stops 3 residues before the CDR3 end, and the germline J gene provides the missing end. This sequence joins TRBV7-9 and TRBJ2-2; weak D call: TRBD1 (6 bases). This CDR3 region has 15 residues. Germline-derived CDR1 and CDR2 are SEHNR and FQNEAQ (reference sequence). V lost 4 bases to trimming and J lost 6 bases, with 15 bases between them. This chain's CDR3 is CASSSRGAGPGELFF. CDR3 bases read: TGTGCCAGCAGCTCCAGGGGTGCTGGCCCCGGGGAG.

In its sample, this clone was seen many times. The CDR3 extends 3 residues past the end of the read, so its final part is completed from the germline J gene. The chain carries TRBV28 and TRBJ2-7; D is perhaps TRBD1 (6 bases). The germline CDR1 and CDR2 sequences are MDHEN and SYDVKM. Trimming removed 7 bases at V and 4 bases at J, with 20 bases between. This CDR3 comprises 15 residues. CDR3 bases read: TGTGCCAGCACCACGTTGAGGGGGAACCTATACGAG. Its translation is CASTTLRGNLYE. In full, the CDR3 is CASTTLRGNLYEQYF.

The sample holds many counts of this clone. The CDR3 here is CASSLDRQETQYF. Partial CDR3 DNA: TGCGCCAGCAGCCTGGACAGGCAAGAGACC. V usage is TRBV5-1 and J usage is TRBJ2-5; 7 bases are a match to TRBD1. Read sequence stops 3 residues before the CDR3 end, and the germline J gene provides the missing end. The germline V gene has CDR1 SGHRS and CDR2 YFSETQ. Trimming cost V 4 bases and J 2 bases; bases outside gene matches: 2. The CDR3 extends over 13 amino acids.

This clone has only a few counts. Sequencing ends 3 residues short of the CDR3 end; the germline J gene provides the rest. This chain links TRBV18 with TRBJ2-2, with 7 bases matching TRBD1. CDR3 length equals 16 residues. Germline values: CDR1 KGHSH, CDR2 LQKENI. The DNA read from the CDR3 is TGTGCCAGCTCAGCCCGACAGGGATCAACTAAGGAAAAG. This sequence encodes CASSARQGSTKEK. The complete CDR3 reads CASSARQGSTKEKLFF.